This TCR beta chain was captured in a study of technical replicates of blood from a handful of donors. The table came from immunoSEQ multiplex PCR; TCRdb's copy has only in-frame clones and leaves some out. This repertoire shows about 100,000 clones, about 96% found once; its top ten account for around 0.21%. The CDR3 sequence is 15 residues long. V gave up 5 bases and J gave up 3 bases; unmatched junction bases: 8. Germline V gene data show CDR1 as SEHNR and CDR2 as FQNEAQ (reference sequence). This chain uses TRBV7-9 with TRBJ2-7; 9 bases are shared with TRBD2. The TCR comes from a human donor in good health. Sequencing was done on a sample of T cells isolated from PBMCs. The CDR3 nucleotides are TGTGCCAGCAGCCACCCCGGGCGGGAGGGCTACGAGCAGTACTTC. Protein product: CASSHPGREGYEQYF.